This note documents a single T cell receptor (beta chain) sequence. Antigen specificity is unknown. This sample is drawn from a study of early stage breast cancer tumors. Study in general: Samples were sequenced at about 10-fold average coverage.

Blood replicates held 0.5 ug DNA, tumor or normal breast approximately 1.5 ug, two each. Here immunoSEQ multiplex PCR was the method, and the copy in TCRdb shows in-frame clones only, minus some. The data hold about 36,000 clones, with 65% to 75% observed a single time. Study-level points and caveats: Tumors had roughly 2.5-fold higher T cell density and higher clonality than adjacent normal breast tissue. Tumor and normal breast were distinguished via blood comparison in about 90% of the 16 patients.

Germline V gene sequence: CDR1 MNHEY, CDR2 SVGAGI. Between the trimmed V and J ends, which lost 6 bases and 0 bases, there was a span of 9 bases. This CDR3 contains 14 residues. This TCR was recovered from a person between 60 and 70 years old with breast cancer. The sequencing input was blood. The chain is built from TRBV6-5 and TRBJ1-5; D gene uncertain. In nucleotides, the CDR3 is TGTGCCAGCAGACGTCCGGGTAGCAATCAGCCCCAGCATTTT. It specifies CASRRPGSNQPQHF.